The rows below give T cell receptor beta chains drawn from one sample of a study of memory CD4+ T cells and cytomegalovirus serostatus. Measured with immunoSEQ multiplex PCR; TCRdb has only the in-frame clones, and not every one. The top ten hold 3.5% to 4% of the sample, which has roughly 86,000 clones, 75% to 90% seen once. Sequenced material: memory CD4+ T cells from blood. Source of these receptors: an adult in good health and CMV-seropositive. CDR3s include the opening cysteine and the closing phenylalanine or tryptophan. The order of the fields is V gene, D gene, CDR3 protein. D genes are given only for firm matches.

V: TRBV5-6
D: TRBD2
CDR3: CASSFRGRATQYF

V: TRBV7-3
D: -
CDR3: CASSPGSQETQYF

V: TRBV2
D: -
CDR3: CASSELENTEAFF

V: TRBV6-1
D: -
CDR3: CASSVRVGGAYEQYF

V: TRBV2
D: -
CDR3: CAQGSSYEQYF

V: TRBV18
D: -
CDR3: CASSQNGRGQPQHF

V: TRBV27
D: -
CDR3: CASSLVGNEKLFF

V: TRBV6-1
D: -
CDR3: CASSEAVWEAFF

V: TRBV19
D: -
CDR3: CASTVMGGGVNQPQHF

V: TRBV14
D: -
CDR3: CASSLLLGTVYF

V: TRBV11-3
D: -
CDR3: CASSNPGANVLTF

V: TRBV27
D: -
CDR3: CASSFRGRTDEQYF

V: TRBV6-1
D: -
CDR3: CASSEGDGDGGYTF

V: TRBV19
D: -
CDR3: CASQKRGPEGYTF

V: TRBV7-2
D: TRBD1
CDR3: CASSGTDKETQYF

V: TRBV28
D: -
CDR3: CASSLGGYSGANVLTF

V: TRBV28
D: -
CDR3: CASRPAGLQETQYF

V: TRBV4-2
D: TRBD1
CDR3: CASSLVSGQGTLLGAYEQYF

V: TRBV2
D: TRBD1
CDR3: CASSKDRSTEAFF

V: TRBV19
D: TRBD1
CDR3: CASSSRQGNQPQHF

V: TRBV30
D: TRBD2
CDR3: CAWSKREGGTQYF

V: TRBV5-1
D: -
CDR3: CASSGGDSYDTQYF

V: TRBV5-6
D: -
CDR3: CASSLDWVGTIYF

V: TRBV11-3
D: -
CDR3: CASSPIRGADTQYF

V: TRBV5-4
D: -
CDR3: CASSRSWEGTDTQYF

V: TRBV7-9
D: -
CDR3: CASSPRSGLSYEQYF

V: TRBV12-5
D: -
CDR3: CASGLDQGYEQYF

V: TRBV6-1
D: TRBD1
CDR3: CASSPGTGNTEAFF

V: TRBV28
D: TRBD2
CDR3: CASSLDRWRLAGHYEQYF

V: TRBV9
D: TRBD2
CDR3: CASSRGRTSWSGYEQYF

V: TRBV6-6
D: -
CDR3: CASSYGGTDTQYF

V: TRBV29-1
D: TRBD1
CDR3: CSVDQDRGTEAFF

V: TRBV10-3
D: TRBD2
CDR3: CAIRPLAGANYEQYF

V: TRBV29-1
D: TRBD1
CDR3: CSVERDRGSYGYTF

V: TRBV5-4
D: -
CDR3: CASSLDPGGNYGYTF

V: TRBV5-1
D: -
CDR3: CASSLRMNTEAFF

V: TRBV28
D: TRBD2
CDR3: CASSLGLAGVENIQYF

V: TRBV6-1
D: TRBD1
CDR3: CASSVLSDPGQGNGYTF

V: TRBV27
D: -
CDR3: CASSLSGSTGELFF

V: TRBV6-1
D: -
CDR3: CASRGESGNTIYF

V: TRBV7-2
D: -
CDR3: CASSAYGTSTDTQYF

V: TRBV9
D: TRBD2
CDR3: CASSPLAGGMYNEQFF

V: TRBV2
D: TRBD1
CDR3: CASRVDRGGTGELFF

V: TRBV7-9
D: -
CDR3: CASSLALAGDGTDTQYF

V: TRBV7-8
D: -
CDR3: CASSLLRAANTEAFF

V: TRBV7-3
D: TRBD1
CDR3: CASSRDRGETQYF

V: TRBV28
D: TRBD2
CDR3: CASGDRGLAGVIQETQYF

V: TRBV11-1
D: TRBD2
CDR3: CASSPNPLAGDEQYF

V: TRBV19
D: TRBD2
CDR3: CASSTGTSGINEQFF

V: TRBV7-9
D: TRBD1
CDR3: CASRTTGGTDTQYF

V: TRBV25-1
D: -
CDR3: CASSREGSGNTIYF

V: TRBV27
D: -
CDR3: CASSREQRFPVRANVLTF

V: TRBV5-6
D: -
CDR3: CASSLARGRGETQYF

V: TRBV7-9
D: -
CDR3: CASSRRYGGTTEAFF